A single sample gave rise to the 9 T cell receptor beta chains below, sequenced in a study of blood T cell repertoires in COVID-19. Libraries were prepared by immunoSEQ multiplex PCR; TCRdb keeps only in-frame clonotypes and omits some of them. The data show about 210,000 clones, more than 85% seen once. Sequencing was carried out using peripheral blood. The receptors originated from a man aged 35 to 55 with acute or convalescent COVID-19.

J is TRBJ1-2 and V is TRBV27; 8 bases align to TRBD1. With 3 bases clipped from V and 8 bases from J, the junction kept 8 bases outside the gene matches. This CDR3 has 14 amino acids. From germline, CDR1 is MNHEY and CDR2 SMNVEV (reference sequence). The DNA of the CDR3 is TGTGCCAGCAGTTTTACAGGGGGGGGGCAAGGCTACACCTTC. This codes for CASSFTGGGQGYTF.

The table lists this clone with a few counts. The chain carries TRBV7-9 and TRBJ1-2; D not certain. The CDR3 loop spans 16 amino acids. From germline, CDR1 is SEHNR and CDR2 FQNEAQ (reference sequence). Trimming took 4 bases from V and 1 from J, leaving 16 bases between them. DNA for the CDR3: TGTGCCAGCAGCTCCTCGGGGTCTGGGGTTAACTATGGCTACACCTTC. Protein sequence: CASSSSGSGVNYGYTF.

V and J are TRBV18 and TRBJ2-7; no reliable D call. CDR1 and CDR2 from the germline V gene are KGHSH and LQKENI. The CDR3 is 14 residues long. Trimming stripped 1 base from V and 0 bases from J, with 7 bases between. CDR3 nucleotides: TGTGCCAGCTCACCACGCCTAGACTCCTACGAGCAGTACTTC. As protein: CASSPRLDSYEQYF. Supplemented by reference TRBV18 and TRBJ2-7, the full variable domain reads NAGVMQNPRHLVRRRGQEARLRCSPMKGHSHVYWYRQLPEEGLKFMVYLQKENIIDESGMPKERFSAEFPKEGPSILRIQQVVRGDSAAYFCASSPRLDSYEQYFGPGTRLTVT.

The chain has TRBV9 and TRBJ1-3, with D maybe TRBD1 (5 bases). Germline loops: CDR1 SGDLS, CDR2 YYNGEE. The CDR3 has 15 amino acids. Between the trimmed V and J ends, which lost 4 bases and 4 bases, there was a span of 15 bases. The CDR3 bases are TGTGCCAGCAGCCGGGACTTGGGGTCCGGAAACACCATATATTTT. Translation gives CASSRDLGSGNTIYF.

The chain recombines TRBV4-2 with TRBJ2-2; perhaps TRBD2 as D (5 bases). Trimming removed 0 bases from V and 2 bases from J, with 13 bases in between. The CDR3 contains 17 residues. Germline-derived CDR1 and CDR2 are LGHNA and YNFKEQ. The CDR3 nucleotides are TGTGCCAGCAGCCAAGATCAGGTGCGGGCCAACACCGGGGAGCTGTTTTTT. Amino acids: CASSQDQVRANTGELFF.

V gene TRBV4-1 combines with J gene TRBJ1-6; D may be TRBD1 (6 bases). V lost 0 bases and J 8 bases, leaving 17 bases between the germline ends. Per the germline V gene, CDR1 is MGHRA and CDR2 is YSYEKL. This CDR3 has 17 amino acids. CDR3 protein: CASSQDQAADSYSPLHF. The CDR3 DNA sequence: TGCGCCAGCAGCCAAGATCAAGCGGCGGACAGTTATTCACCCCTCCACTTT.

The chain combines TRBV27 with TRBJ2-7; tentative D call: TRBD1 (5 bases). CDR3 length equals 16 residues. Germline assignment: CDR1 MNHEY and CDR2 SMNVEV (reference sequence). V was cut by 4 bases and J by 1 base, with 17 bases left in between. Here the CDR3 DNA reads TGTGCCAGCAGTTCTTTCCAGGGTAAGGGTTCCTACGAGCAGTACTTC. It yields the protein CASSSFQGKGSYEQYF.

The J gene is TRBJ2-3, the V gene TRBV7-2; weak D call: TRBD2 (6 bases). The CDR3 has 13 amino acids. Germline-derived CDR1 and CDR2 are SGHTA and FQGNSA. V was pared by 5 bases and J by 2 bases, with 8 bases between. The CDR3, as DNA: TGTGCCAGCAGCCCGGGAGCCACAGATACGCAGTATTTT. Protein sequence: CASSPGATDTQYF.

The rearrangement joins TRBV2 to TRBJ1-4; D is perhaps TRBD1 (5 bases). Trimming took 7 bases from V and 4 from J, leaving 16 bases between them. The CDR3 has 15 residues. Germline CDR1 SNHLY, CDR2 FYNNEI. CDR3 sequence (DNA): TGTGCCAGCACCGACAGCCTTGGGTATAATGAAAAACTGTTTTTT. As protein: CASTDSLGYNEKLFF. The full variable domain, rest sourced from reference TRBV2 and TRBJ1-4, is EPEVTQTPSHQVTQMGQEVILRCVPISNHLYFYWYRQILGQKVEFLVSFYNNEISEKSEIFDDQFSVERPDGSNFTLKIRSTKLEDSAMYFCASTDSLGYNEKLFFGSGTQLSVL.